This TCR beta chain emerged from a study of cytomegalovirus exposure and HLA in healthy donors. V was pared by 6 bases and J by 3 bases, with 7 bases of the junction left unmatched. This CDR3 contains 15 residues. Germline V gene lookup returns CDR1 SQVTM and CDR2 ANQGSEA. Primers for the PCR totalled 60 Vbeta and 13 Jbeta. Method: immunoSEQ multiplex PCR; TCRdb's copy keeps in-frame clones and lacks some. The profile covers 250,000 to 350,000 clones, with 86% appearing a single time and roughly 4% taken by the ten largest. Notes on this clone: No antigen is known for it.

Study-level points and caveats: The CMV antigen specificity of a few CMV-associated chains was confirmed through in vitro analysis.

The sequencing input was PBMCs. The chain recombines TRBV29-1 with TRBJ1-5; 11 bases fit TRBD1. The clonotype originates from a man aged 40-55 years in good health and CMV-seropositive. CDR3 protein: CSVGGTGGDNQPQHF. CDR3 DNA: TGCAGCGTAGGCGGGACAGGGGGGGACAATCAGCCCCAGCATTTT.